This TCR beta chain was retrieved from a study of T cell repertoires in cytomegalovirus infection. At the level of the study: From public TCR beta signatures came an indication of both CMV infection and matching HLA type.

This clonotype was found a few times. Its antigen is not known. TCRdb reprocessed the reads with MiXCR, giving one entry per CDR3 protein. Of some 270,000 distinct CDR3 sequences in the sample, over 15% are singletons; the top ten hold approximately 51%. Germline loops: CDR1 SGHVS, CDR2 FNYEAQ. V shed 4 bases and J 6 bases; nucleotides not matched to a gene: 18. The CDR3 is 20 residues long. Study results and limitations: Ex vivo, HLA-C-restricted CMV-specific TCR beta clonotypes prevailed over the rest of the response.

The chain employs TRBV7-6 and TRBJ2-2, with TRBD2 matching 12 bases. The sample taken for sequencing was CD8+ T cells from PBMCs. This sequence originates from a human donor in good health (CMV status not recorded). Some clones in this sample may be carry-over from other donors' samples. The CDR3 protein is CASSSWPPSGGATRAGELFF. CDR3 nucleotides: TGTGCCAGCAGCTCCTGGCCCCCTAGCGGGGGGGCCACTAGGGCCGGGGAGCTGTTTTTT.